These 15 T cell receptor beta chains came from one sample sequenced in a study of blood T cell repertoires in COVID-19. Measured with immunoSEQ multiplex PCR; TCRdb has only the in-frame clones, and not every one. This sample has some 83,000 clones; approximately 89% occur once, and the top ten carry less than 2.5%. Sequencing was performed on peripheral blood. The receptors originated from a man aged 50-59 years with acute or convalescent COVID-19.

The CDR3 is CASSRLASETQYF. DNA of the CDR3: TGCGCCAGCAGTAGACTAGCGTCGGAGACCCAGTACTTC. The chain couples TRBV4-1 to TRBJ2-5; TRBD2 matches 8 bases. The germline gives CDR1 MGHRA, CDR2 YSYEKL. There are 13 residues in the CDR3. J lost 5 bases, V lost 6 bases, and 5 bases had no gene match.

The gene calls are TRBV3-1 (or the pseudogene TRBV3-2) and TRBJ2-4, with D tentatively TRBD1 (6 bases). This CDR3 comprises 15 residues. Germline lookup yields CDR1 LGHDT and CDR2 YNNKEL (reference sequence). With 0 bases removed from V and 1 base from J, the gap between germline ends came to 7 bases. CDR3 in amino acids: CASSQDQGAKNIQYF. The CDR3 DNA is TGTGCCAGCAGCCAAGATCAGGGGGCCAAAAACATTCAGTACTTC.

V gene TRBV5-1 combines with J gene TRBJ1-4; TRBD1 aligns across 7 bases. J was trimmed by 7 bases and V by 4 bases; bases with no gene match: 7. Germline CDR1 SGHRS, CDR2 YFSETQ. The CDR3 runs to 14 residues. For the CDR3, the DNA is TGCGCCAGCAGCCTTTCGACAGGGACTGAAAAACTGTTTTTT. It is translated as CASSLSTGTEKLFF. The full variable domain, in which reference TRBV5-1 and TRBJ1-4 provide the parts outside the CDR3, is KAGVTQTPRYLIKTRGQQVTLSCSPISGHRSVSWYQQTPGQGLQFLFEYFSETQRNKGNFPGRFSGRQFSNSRSEMNVSTLELGDSALYLCASSLSTGTEKLFFGSGTQLSVL.

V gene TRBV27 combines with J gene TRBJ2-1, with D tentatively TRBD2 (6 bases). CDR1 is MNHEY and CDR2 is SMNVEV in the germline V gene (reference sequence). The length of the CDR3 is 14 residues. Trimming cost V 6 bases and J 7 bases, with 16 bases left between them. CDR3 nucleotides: TGTGCCAGCAGCCGCGGGACCAGTATTAATGAGCAGTTCTTC. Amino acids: CASSRGTSINEQFF.

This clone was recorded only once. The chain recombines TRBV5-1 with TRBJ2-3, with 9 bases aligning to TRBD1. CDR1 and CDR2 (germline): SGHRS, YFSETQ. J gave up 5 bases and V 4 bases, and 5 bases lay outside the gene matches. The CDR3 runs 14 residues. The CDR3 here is CASSLDRGQDTQYF. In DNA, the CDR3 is TGCGCCAGCAGCCTGGACAGGGGACAAGATACGCAGTATTTT.

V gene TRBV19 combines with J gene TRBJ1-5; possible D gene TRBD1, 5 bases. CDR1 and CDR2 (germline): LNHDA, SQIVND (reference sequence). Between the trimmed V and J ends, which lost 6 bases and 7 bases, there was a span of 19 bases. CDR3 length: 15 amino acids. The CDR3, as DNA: TGTGCCAGTAGCTCCAATCGGGACTTAGGGCAGCCCCAGCATTTT. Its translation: CASSSNRDLGQPQHF.

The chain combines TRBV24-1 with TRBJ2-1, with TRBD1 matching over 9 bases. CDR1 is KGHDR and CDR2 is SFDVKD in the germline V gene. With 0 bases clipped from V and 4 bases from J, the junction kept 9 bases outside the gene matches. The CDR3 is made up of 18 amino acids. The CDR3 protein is CATSDLQIGGTGYNEQFF. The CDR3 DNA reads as TGTGCCACCAGTGATTTGCAAATCGGTGGGACAGGGTACAATGAGCAGTTCTTC.

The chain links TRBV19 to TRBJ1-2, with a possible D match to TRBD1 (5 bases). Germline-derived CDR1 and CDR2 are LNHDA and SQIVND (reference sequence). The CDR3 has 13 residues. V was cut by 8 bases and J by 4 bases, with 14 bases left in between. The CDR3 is CASFVGLGYGYTF. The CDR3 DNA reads TGTGCCAGTTTCGTGGGGCTGGGCTATGGCTACACCTTC.

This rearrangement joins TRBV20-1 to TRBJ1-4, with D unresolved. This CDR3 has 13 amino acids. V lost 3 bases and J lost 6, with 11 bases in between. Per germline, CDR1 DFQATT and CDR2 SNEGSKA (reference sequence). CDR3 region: CSASNLGYEKLFF. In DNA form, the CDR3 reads TGCAGTGCTAGTAACCTAGGTTATGAAAAACTGTTTTTT.

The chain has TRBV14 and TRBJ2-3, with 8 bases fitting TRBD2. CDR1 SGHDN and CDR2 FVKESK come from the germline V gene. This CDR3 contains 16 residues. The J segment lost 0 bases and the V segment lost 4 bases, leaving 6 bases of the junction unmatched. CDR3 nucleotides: TGTGCCAGCAGCCCGGGAGGGCGGGGGAGCACAGATACGCAGTATTTT. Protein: CASSPGGRGSTDTQYF.

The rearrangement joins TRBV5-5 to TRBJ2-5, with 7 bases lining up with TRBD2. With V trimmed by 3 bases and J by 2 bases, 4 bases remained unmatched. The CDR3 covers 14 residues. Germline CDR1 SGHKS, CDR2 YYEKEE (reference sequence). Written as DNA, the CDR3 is TGTGCCAGCAGCTCGCCGGGACTACAAGAGACCCAGTACTTC. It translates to CASSSPGLQETQYF. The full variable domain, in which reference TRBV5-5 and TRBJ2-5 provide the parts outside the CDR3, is DAGVTQSPTHLIKTRGQQVTLRCSPISGHKSVSWYQQVLGQGPQFIFQYYEKEERGRGNFPDRFSARQFPNYSSELNVNALLLGDSALYLCASSSPGLQETQYFGPGTRLLVL.

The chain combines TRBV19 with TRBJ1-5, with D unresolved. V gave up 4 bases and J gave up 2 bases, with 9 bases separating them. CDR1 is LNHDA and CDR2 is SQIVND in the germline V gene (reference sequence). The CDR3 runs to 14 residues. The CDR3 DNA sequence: TGTGCCAGTAGTACGGGGTATGGCAATCAGCCCCAGCATTTT. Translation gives CASSTGYGNQPQHF.

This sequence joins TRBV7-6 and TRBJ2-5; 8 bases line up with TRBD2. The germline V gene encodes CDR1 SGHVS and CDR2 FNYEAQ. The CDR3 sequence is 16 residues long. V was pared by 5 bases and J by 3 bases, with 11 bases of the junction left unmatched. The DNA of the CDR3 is TGTGCCAGCAGCCACGTTGCAGCGGGGGCCGAAGAGACCCAGTACTTC. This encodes CASSHVAAGAEETQYF.

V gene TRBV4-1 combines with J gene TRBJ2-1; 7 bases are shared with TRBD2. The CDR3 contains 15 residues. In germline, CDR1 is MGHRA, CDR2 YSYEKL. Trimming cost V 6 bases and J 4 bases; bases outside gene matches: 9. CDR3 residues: CASRRGGLIYNEQFF. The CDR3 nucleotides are TGCGCCAGCAGACGTGGGGGACTAATATACAATGAGCAGTTCTTC.

The CDR3 bases are TGTGCCAGCGGGGGGACAGTATATAGCAATCAGCCCCAGCATTTT. The encoded protein is CASGGTVYSNQPQHF. The genes are TRBV28 and TRBJ1-5; TRBD1 matches 7 bases. This CDR3 spans 15 amino acids. CDR1 MDHEN and CDR2 SYDVKM come from the germline V gene. Trimming took 8 bases from V and 0 from J; bases not matched to a gene: 7.